Below, one TCR beta chain is given with its context. This sample was included in a study of blood T cell repertoires in COVID-19. Looking at the study overall: The analysed material was cDNA or gDNA that came from T cells, B-cell-depleted T cells, or PBMCs.

CDR3 length equals 14 residues. The germline CDR1 and CDR2 sequences are SGHTA and FQGNSA. V lost 5 bases, J lost 4 bases, and 5 bases stayed unmatched. The repertoire was sequenced with immunoSEQ multiplex PCR; TCRdb's copy has only in-frame clones and lacks some. Among 70,000 or so clones listed, 60% to 85% were seen once. V and J are TRBV7-2 and TRBJ1-1, with 9 bases lining up with TRBD1. The TCR sequence derives from a human donor in a cohort sampled during active COVID-19. The sequencing input was peripheral blood. The CDR3 loop reads CASSVQGARTEAFF. The CDR3, as DNA: TGTGCCAGCAGCGTACAGGGGGCGCGCACTGAAGCTTTCTTT.